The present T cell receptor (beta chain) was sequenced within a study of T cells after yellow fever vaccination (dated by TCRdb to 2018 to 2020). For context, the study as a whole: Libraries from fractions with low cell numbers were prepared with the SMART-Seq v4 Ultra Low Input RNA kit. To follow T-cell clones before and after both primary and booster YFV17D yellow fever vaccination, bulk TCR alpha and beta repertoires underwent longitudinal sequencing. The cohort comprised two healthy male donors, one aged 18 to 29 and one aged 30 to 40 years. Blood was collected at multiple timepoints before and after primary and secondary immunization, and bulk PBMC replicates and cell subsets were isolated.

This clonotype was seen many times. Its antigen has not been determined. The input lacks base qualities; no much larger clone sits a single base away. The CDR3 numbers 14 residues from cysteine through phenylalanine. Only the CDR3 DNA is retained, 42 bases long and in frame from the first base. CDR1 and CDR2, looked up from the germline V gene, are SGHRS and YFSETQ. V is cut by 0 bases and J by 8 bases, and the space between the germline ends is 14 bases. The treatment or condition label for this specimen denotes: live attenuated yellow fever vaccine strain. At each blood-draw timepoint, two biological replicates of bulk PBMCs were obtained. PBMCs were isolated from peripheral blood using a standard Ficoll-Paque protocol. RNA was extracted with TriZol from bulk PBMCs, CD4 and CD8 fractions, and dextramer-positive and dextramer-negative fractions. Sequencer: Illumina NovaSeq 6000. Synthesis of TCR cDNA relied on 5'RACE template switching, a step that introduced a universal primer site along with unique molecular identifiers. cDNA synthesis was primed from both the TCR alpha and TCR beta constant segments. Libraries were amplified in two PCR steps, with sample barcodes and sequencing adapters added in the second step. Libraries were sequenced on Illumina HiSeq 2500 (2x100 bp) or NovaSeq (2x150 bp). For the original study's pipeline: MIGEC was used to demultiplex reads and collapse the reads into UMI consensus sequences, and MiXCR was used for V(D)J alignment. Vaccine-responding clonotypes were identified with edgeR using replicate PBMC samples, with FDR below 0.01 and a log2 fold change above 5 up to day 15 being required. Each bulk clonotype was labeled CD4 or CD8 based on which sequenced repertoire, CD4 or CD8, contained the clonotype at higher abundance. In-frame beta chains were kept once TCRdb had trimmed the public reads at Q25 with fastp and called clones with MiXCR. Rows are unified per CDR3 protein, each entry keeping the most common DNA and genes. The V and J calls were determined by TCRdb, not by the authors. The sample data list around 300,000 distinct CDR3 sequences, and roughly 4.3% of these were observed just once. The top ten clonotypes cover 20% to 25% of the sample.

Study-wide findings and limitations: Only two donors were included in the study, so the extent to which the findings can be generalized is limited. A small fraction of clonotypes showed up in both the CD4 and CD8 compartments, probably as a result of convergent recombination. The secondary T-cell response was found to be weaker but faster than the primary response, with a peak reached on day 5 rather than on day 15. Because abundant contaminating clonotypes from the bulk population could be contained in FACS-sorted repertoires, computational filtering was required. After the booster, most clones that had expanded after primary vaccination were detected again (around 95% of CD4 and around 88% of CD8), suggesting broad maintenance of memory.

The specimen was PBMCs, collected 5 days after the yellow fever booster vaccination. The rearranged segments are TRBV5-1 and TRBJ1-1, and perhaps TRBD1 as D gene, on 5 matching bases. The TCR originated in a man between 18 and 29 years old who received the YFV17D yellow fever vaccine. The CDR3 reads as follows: CASSLAGGTQEAFF. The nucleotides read TGCGCCAGCAGCTTGGCCGGGGGGACGCAGGAAGCTTTCTTT.